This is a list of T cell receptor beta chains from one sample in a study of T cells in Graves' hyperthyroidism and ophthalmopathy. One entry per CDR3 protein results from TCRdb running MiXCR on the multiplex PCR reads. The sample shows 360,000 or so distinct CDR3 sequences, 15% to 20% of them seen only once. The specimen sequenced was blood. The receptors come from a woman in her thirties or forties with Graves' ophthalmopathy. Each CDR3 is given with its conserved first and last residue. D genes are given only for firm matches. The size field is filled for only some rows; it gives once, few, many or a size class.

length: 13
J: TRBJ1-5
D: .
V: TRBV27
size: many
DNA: TGTGCCAGCAGTCAAATTTCAGATTCAGCCCAGCATTTT
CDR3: CASSQISDSAQHF

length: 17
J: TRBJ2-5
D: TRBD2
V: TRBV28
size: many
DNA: TGTGCCAGCAGCCCTGGACTAGCGGGAGGGTTGGGGGAGACCCAGTACTTC
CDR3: CASSPGLAGGLGETQYF

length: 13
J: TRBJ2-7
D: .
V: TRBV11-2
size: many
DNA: TGTGCCAGCAGCTTAAGTCTCACCTACGAGCAGTACTTC
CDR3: CASSLSLTYEQYF

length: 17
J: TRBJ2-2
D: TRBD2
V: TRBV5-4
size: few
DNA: TGTGCCAGCAGCTTGACCGCAGCGGGAGGGACCACCCGGGAGCTGTTTTTT
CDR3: CASSLTAAGGTTRELFF

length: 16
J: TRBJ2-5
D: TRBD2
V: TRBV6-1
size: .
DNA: TGTGCCAGCAGTCCGAGACTAGCGGGACGCCAAGAGACCCAGTACTTC
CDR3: CASSPRLAGRQETQYF

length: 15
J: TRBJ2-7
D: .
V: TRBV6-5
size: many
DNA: TGTGCCAGCAGACCCTTGGGGACTGCCTACTACGAGCAGTACTTC
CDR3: CASRPLGTAYYEQYF

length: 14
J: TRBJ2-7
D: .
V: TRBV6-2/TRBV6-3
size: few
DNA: TGTGCCACCCAAGGAGGCGGGGAAAGCTACGAGCAGTACTTC
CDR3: CATQGGGESYEQYF

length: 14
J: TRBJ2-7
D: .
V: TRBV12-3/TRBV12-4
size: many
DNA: TGTGCCAGCAGTGTAGGGTTCCGCTCCTACGAGCAGTACTTC
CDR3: CASSVGFRSYEQYF

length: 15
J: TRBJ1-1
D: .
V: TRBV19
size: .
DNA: TGTGCCAGTAGTAAAGGGGGAAGGAGGAACACTGAAGCTTTCTTT
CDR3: CASSKGGRRNTEAFF

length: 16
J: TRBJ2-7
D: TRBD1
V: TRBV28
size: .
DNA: TGTGCCAGCAGTATTCAGCCGGGACAGGGGGCCTACGAGCAGTACTTC
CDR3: CASSIQPGQGAYEQYF

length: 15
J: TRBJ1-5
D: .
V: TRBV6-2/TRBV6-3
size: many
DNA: TGTGCCAGCAGTTACCAAGGGGGTTCGGGCCAGCCCCAGCATTTT
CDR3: CASSYQGGSGQPQHF

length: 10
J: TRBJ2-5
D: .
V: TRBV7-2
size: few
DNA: TGTGCCAGCAGTTCCCCCACCCAGTACTTC
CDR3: CASSSPTQYF

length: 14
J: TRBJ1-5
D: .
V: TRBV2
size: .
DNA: TGTGCCAGCAGTGAAGGGCAGCTTGGTCAGCCCCAGCATTTT
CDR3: CASSEGQLGQPQHF

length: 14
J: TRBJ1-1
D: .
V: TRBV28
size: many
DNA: TGTGCCAGCAGTTTACACAGAATGAACACTGAAGCTTTCTTT
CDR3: CASSLHRMNTEAFF

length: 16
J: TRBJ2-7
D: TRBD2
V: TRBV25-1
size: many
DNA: TGTGCCAGCAGTGAACTGACTAGCGGGAGCCAATACGAGCAGTACTTC
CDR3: CASSELTSGSQYEQYF

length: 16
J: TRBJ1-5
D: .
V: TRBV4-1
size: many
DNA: TGCGCCAGCAGCCAAGTTCCGGGAAATAGCAATCAGCCCCAGCATTTT
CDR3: CASSQVPGNSNQPQHF

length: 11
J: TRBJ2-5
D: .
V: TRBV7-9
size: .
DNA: TGTGCCTTCTTCTGGAGGGGGACCCAGTACTTC
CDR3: CAFFWRGTQYF